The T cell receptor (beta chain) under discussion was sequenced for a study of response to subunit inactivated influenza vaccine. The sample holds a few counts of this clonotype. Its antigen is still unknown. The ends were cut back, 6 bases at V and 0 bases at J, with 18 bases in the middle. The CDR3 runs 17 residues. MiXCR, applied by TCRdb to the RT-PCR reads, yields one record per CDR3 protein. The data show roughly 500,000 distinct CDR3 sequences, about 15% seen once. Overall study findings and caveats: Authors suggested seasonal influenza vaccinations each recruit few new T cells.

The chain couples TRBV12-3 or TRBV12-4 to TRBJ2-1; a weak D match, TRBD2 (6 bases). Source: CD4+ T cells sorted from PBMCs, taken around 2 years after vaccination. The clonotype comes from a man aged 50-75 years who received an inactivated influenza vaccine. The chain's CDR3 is CASSPPNGGSSYNEQFF. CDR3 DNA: TGTGCCAGCAGCCCCCCCAATGGGGGGAGCTCCTACAATGAGCAGTTCTTC.